This TCR beta chain was sequenced for a study of T cell repertoires in cytomegalovirus infection. At the level of the study: Epitope selection comprised recently identified HLA-C-restricted CMV epitopes and well-studied HLA-B-restricted CMV epitopes. Matching HLA type and CMV infection were both indicated by public TCR beta signatures.

Via MiXCR, TCRdb re-called the reads, giving one row per CDR3 protein. The table shows roughly 920,000 distinct CDR3 sequences, with around 30% occurring only once. Study findings and constraints: Of the TCR beta families, the public ones yielded a cumulative frequency that identified carriers of CMV plus the relevant HLA. HLA-C-restricted CMV-specific TCR beta clonotypes were dominant in the ex vivo response.

From germline, CDR1 is SGHDT and CDR2 YYEEEE. This CDR3 is 16 amino acids long. The V gene end was trimmed by 0 bases and the J gene end by 8 bases; junction bases not matched to a gene: 6. This clonotype has just a few counts. What it recognizes is unknown. This TCR was recovered from a human donor in good health (CMV status not recorded). Some clones in this sample may be carry-over from other donors' samples. The rearrangement uses TRBV5-6 and TRBJ2-1; the match to TRBD2 covers 12 bases. Sample: cultured CD8+ T cells from PBMCs, taken from culture after CMV antigen stimulation. In DNA form, the CDR3 reads TGTGCCAGCAGCTTGGGCCTAGCGGGGGGGCCCCATGAGCAGTTCTTC. Encoded protein: CASSLGLAGGPHEQFF.